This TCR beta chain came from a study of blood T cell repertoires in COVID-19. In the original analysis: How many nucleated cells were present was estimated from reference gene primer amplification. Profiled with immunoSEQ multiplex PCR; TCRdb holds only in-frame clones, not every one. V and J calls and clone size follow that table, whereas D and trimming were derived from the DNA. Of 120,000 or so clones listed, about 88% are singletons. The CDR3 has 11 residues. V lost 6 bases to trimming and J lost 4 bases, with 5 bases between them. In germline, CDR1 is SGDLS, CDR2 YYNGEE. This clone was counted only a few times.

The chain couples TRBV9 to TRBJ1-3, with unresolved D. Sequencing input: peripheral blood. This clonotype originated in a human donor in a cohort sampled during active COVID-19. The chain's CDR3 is CASMRGNTIYF. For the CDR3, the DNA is TGTGCCAGCATGAGGGGAAACACCATATATTTT. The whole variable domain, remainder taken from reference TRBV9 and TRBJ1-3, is DSGVTQTPKHLITATGQRVTLRCSPRSGDLSVYWYQQSLDQGLQFLIQYYNGEERAKGNILERFSAQQFPDLHSELNLSSLELGDSALYFCASMRGNTIYFGEGSWLTVV.